The rows below give T cell receptor beta chains drawn from one sample of a study of blood T cells in healthy people across ages. One entry per CDR3 protein results from TCRdb running MiXCR on the 5' RACE reads. The sample lists 650,000 to 1,000,000 distinct CDR3 sequences, less than 60% occurring once. Input material: blood. The receptors were sampled from an elderly man in good health. Each CDR3 is given with its conserved first and last residue. The D gene is left open where the match is weak. Clone size is given for some rows only: seen once, a few or many times, or a class if the clone is expanded.

v_gene	d_gene	abundance	j_gene	CDR3nt	CDR3aa
TRBV7-9	.	.	TRBJ2-5	TGTGCCAGCAGCTTAGATACCGAAGGGACCCAGTACTTC	CASSLDTEGTQYF
TRBV18	TRBD1	.	TRBJ2-6	TGTGCCAGCTCACAGCAGGGGGCGTCAGGGGCCAACGTCCTGACTTTC	CASSQQGASGANVLTF
TRBV3-1	TRBD1	few	TRBJ2-5	TGTGCCAGCAGCCAAGAATGGACAGGGGTTGTCGGACAGTACTTC	CASSQEWTGVVGQYF
TRBV29-1	.	many	TRBJ2-7	TGCAGCGTTGATGGCAAATCGAACCACGAGCAGTACTTC	CSVDGKSNHEQYF
TRBV28	.	.	TRBJ1-5	TGTGCCAGCAGTTTATTGGCGGGGGACGATCAGCCCCAGCATTTT	CASSLLAGDDQPQHF
TRBV28	.	.	TRBJ2-3	TGTGCCAGCAGGCCCCCGGGGTACACAGATACGCAGTATTTT	CASRPPGYTDTQYF
TRBV6-2/TRBV6-3	.	.	TRBJ1-2	TGTGCCAGCAGTCGCCAGGGGAAGTATGGCTACACCTTC	CASSRQGKYGYTF
TRBV7-2	.	once	TRBJ2-3	TGTGCCAGCAGCCGCGGGACCACGAATACGCAGTATTTT	CASSRGTTNTQYF
TRBV4-2	.	.	TRBJ2-3	TGTGCCAGCAGCCAACCCCTAGGTGTTGGCACAGATACGCAGTATTTT	CASSQPLGVGTDTQYF
TRBV29-1	.	.	TRBJ2-7	TGCAGCGTTGAAACTGGTCTTAAAAACTACGAGCAGTACTTC	CSVETGLKNYEQYF
TRBV4-3	.	.	TRBJ2-3	TGCGCCAGCAGCCAAGATATGATGGGGGACCGCGGGTCCACAGATACGCAGTATTTT	CASSQDMMGDRGSTDTQYF
TRBV13	TRBD2	few	TRBJ2-7	TGTGCCAGCAGCTTGGTGACTAGCGGAGGCCCCGCGCAGTACTTC	CASSLVTSGGPAQYF
TRBV6-2/TRBV6-3	.	.	TRBJ2-4	TGTGCCAGCAGTTACGGGGGTATTGGCAAAAACATTCAGTACTTC	CASSYGGIGKNIQYF
TRBV24-1	.	.	TRBJ2-2	TGTGCCACCAGCCCCACGACAGGGAACACCGGGGAGCTGTTTTTT	CATSPTTGNTGELFF
TRBV5-1	TRBD1	.	TRBJ2-3	TGCGCCAGCAGCCCGGACAGGGAAGGAGATACGCAGTATTTT	CASSPDREGDTQYF
TRBV7-8	.	many	TRBJ2-3	TGTGCCAGCAGCTTAGCGCGGAGAGATACGCAGTATTTT	CASSLARRDTQYF
TRBV28	.	.	TRBJ2-7	TGTGCCAGCAGCCCCGCCGGGAGACCCTACGAGCAGTACTTC	CASSPAGRPYEQYF
TRBV19	.	.	TRBJ2-5	TGTGCCAGTAGCCAGGGGTCGGAAGAGGACCAGTACTTC	CASSQGSEEDQYF
TRBV7-8	.	few	TRBJ2-5	TGTGCCAGCAGCTTAGAGGGAGCAGGGGTGGGAGAGACCCAGTACTTC	CASSLEGAGVGETQYF
TRBV28	TRBD1	.	TRBJ1-1	TGTGCCAGCTGGGGACAGGGGGACACTGAAGCTTTCTTT	CASWGQGDTEAFF
TRBV7-3	.	.	TRBJ1-6	TGTGCCAGCAGCTTATCACCTGCAACCCGACTGAATAATTCACCCCTCCACTTT	CASSLSPATRLNNSPLHF
TRBV9	.	.	TRBJ1-5	TGTGCCAGCAGCGTTGGAGACTTCAATCAGCCCCAGCATTTT	CASSVGDFNQPQHF
TRBV20-1	.	.	TRBJ1-2	TGCAGTGCTTGGAACAGGGAAGGCTATGGCTACACCTTC	CSAWNREGYGYTF
TRBV20-1	TRBD2	few	TRBJ2-1	TGCAGTGCCCGACTAGCGGGACGGCTTGAGGAGCAGTTCTTC	CSARLAGRLEEQFF
TRBV29-1	.	few	TRBJ2-1	TGCAGCGCTACTGACTTTACCAATGAGCAGTTCTTC	CSATDFTNEQFF
TRBV12-3/TRBV12-4	.	few	TRBJ1-6	TGTGCCAGCAGTTTACATCCGAAGAATTCACCCCTCCACTTT	CASSLHPKNSPLHF
TRBV21-1	.	once	TRBJ2-7	TGTGCCAGCAGCAAAGATCCAGAAGACTCCTACGAGCAGTACTTC	CASSKDPEDSYEQYF
TRBV2	.	.	TRBJ2-7	TGTGCCAGCAGTGTAACGACGGAGCAGTACTTC	CASSVTTEQYF
TRBV18	.	.	TRBJ2-7	TGTGCCAGCTCACCAGCGGGGAACTACGAGCAGTACTTC	CASSPAGNYEQYF
TRBV29-1	.	few	TRBJ2-7	TGCAGCGTTGAGTCACAGGGTGGAATTTCCCACGAGCAGTACTTC	CSVESQGGISHEQYF
TRBV11-3	TRBD2	.	TRBJ2-2	TGTGCCAGCAGCTTAGGCGGGGAGCGGGACGGGGAGCTGTTTTTT	CASSLGGERDGELFF
TRBV20-1	TRBD2	once	TRBJ2-1	TGCAGTGCTAGGCCCGGACTAGCGGGAGGGCCCTCGTCCTACAATGAGCAGTTCTTC	CSARPGLAGGPSSYNEQFF
TRBV20-1	.	.	TRBJ2-1	TGCAGTGCTAGAGCTAGCGTCAATACAAAAAGTGACAATGAGCAGTTCTTC	CSARASVNTKSDNEQFF
TRBV14	.	.	TRBJ1-2	TGTGCCAGCAGGGGTGGGGAGAGCTACGGCTACACCTTC	CASRGGESYGYTF
TRBV11-3	.	.	TRBJ2-5	TGTGCCAGCAGGCCCGGAACGGGGACCCAGTACTTC	CASRPGTGTQYF
TRBV25-1	.	many	TRBJ2-5	TGTGCCAGCAGGGATAGGGTCCAAGAGACCCAGTACTTC	CASRDRVQETQYF
TRBV10-2	.	.	TRBJ2-1	TGCGCCAGCAGTGACTCCGGCTCGGGAACCTACAATGAGCGGTTCTTC	CASSDSGSGTYNERFF
TRBV7-8	.	few	TRBJ2-5	TGTGCCAGCAGCTTAAGGGTTTGGGGGCAGGGGACCCAGTACTTC	CASSLRVWGQGTQYF
TRBV7-2	.	many	TRBJ1-2	TGTGCCAGCAGCCTGGACCCTAACTATGGCTACACCTTC	CASSLDPNYGYTF
TRBV27	TRBD2	.	TRBJ2-7	TGTGCCAGCAGTTGGGACTACAGCTCCTACGAGCAGTACTTC	CASSWDYSSYEQYF
TRBV28	.	.	TRBJ2-7	TGTGCCAGCAACGGCGGGTACTACGAGCAGTACTTC	CASNGGYYEQYF